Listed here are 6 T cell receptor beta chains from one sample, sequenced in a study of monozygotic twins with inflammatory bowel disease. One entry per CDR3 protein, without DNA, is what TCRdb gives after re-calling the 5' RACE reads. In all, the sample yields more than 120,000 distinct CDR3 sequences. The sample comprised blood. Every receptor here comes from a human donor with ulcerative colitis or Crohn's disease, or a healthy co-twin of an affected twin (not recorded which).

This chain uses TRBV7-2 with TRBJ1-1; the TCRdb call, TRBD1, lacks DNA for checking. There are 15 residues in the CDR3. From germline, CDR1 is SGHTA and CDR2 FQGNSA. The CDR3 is CASSFAGGGLTEAFF.

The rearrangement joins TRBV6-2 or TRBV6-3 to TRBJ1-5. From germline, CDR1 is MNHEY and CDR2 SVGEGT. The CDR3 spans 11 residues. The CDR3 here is CASISLQPQHF.

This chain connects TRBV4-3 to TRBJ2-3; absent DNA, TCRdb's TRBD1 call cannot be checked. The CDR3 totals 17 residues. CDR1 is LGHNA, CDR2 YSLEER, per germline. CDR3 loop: CASSQDQGAENTDTQYF.

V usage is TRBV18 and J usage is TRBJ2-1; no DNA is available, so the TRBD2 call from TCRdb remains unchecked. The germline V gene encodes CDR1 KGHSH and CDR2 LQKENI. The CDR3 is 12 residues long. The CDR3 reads CASSQARDEQFF.

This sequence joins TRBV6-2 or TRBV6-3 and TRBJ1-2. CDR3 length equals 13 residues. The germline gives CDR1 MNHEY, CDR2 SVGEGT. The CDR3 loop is CASRRDSNYGYTF.

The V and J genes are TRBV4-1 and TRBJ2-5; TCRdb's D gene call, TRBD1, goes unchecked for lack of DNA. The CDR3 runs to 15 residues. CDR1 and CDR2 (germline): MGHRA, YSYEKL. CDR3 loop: CASSQEGTEQETQYF.